This T cell receptor (beta chain) is from a study of response to subunit inactivated influenza vaccine. Germline CDR1 is SGHTA and CDR2 is FQGNSA. The CDR3 totals 15 residues. V was clipped by 3 bases and J by 7 bases; unmatched bases: 5. Regarding this clonotype: The antigen is unknown.

General study results and limits: New T cells are recruited in small numbers by each seasonal influenza vaccination, according to the authors' suggestion.

TCRdb re-derived calls from the RT-PCR reads in MiXCR, one entry per CDR3 protein. This sample has 550,000 to 800,000 distinct CDR3 sequences; approximately 14% occur once, and the top ten carry about 9.9%. This specimen was PBMCs from blood, taken less than 13 days after vaccination. This clonotype was obtained from a man aged 50-59 years who received an inactivated influenza vaccine. The chain is built from TRBV7-2 and TRBJ2-1; TRBD1 aligns across 11 bases. CDR3 region: CASSLDRGLWNEQFF. The CDR3 nucleotides are TGTGCCAGCAGCTTGGACAGGGGGCTGTGGAATGAGCAGTTCTTC.